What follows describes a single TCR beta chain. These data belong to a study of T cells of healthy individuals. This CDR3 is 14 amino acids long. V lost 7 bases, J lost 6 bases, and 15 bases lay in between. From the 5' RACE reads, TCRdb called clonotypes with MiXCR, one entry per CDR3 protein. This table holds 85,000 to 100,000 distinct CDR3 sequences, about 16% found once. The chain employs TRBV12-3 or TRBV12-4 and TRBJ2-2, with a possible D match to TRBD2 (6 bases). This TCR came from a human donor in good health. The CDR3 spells CASTFRLAPGELFF. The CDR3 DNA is TGTGCCAGCACGTTCCGCCTAGCGCCCGGGGAGCTGTTTTTT.